Detailed here is one T cell receptor (beta chain). This sample was taken from a study of circulating and synovial CD4+ cells in juvenile arthritis. TCRdb keeps only in-frame clones here, not all; method: immunoSEQ multiplex PCR. The data show 36,000 or so clones, 90% to 95% seen once. The sample consisted of CD4+ T cells from blood. The source is a human donor with juvenile idiopathic arthritis.

The CDR3 is CATRQDPSGNTIYF. In DNA, the CDR3 is TGTGCCACCCGACAGGACCCCTCTGGAAACACCATATATTTT. The chain combines TRBV19 with TRBJ1-3; tentative D call: TRBD1 (6 bases). Germline V gene sequence: CDR1 LNHDA, CDR2 SQIVND (reference sequence). With 10 bases removed from V and 0 bases from J, the gap between germline ends came to 13 bases. There are 14 residues in the CDR3.